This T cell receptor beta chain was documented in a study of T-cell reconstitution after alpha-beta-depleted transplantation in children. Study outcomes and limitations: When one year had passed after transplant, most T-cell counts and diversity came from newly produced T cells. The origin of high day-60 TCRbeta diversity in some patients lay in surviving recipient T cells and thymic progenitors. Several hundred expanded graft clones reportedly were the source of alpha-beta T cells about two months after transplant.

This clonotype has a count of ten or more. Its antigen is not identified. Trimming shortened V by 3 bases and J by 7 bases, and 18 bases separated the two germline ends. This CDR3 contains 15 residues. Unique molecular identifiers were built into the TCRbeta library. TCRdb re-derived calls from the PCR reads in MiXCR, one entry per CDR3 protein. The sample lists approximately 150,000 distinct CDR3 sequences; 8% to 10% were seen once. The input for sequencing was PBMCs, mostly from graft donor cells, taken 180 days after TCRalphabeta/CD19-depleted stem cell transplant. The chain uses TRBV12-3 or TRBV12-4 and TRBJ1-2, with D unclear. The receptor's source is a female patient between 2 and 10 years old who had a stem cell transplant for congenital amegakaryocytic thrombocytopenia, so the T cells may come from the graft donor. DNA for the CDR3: TGTGCCAGCAGTTTGGACTTATTAGGGCTTATTGGCTACACCTTC. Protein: CASSLDLLGLIGYTF.